The 17 T cell receptor beta chains listed next were all sequenced from one sample in a study of blood T cells in healthy people across ages. A sample-barcoded 5' primer and a J-beta primer mix were used in a second PCR of roughly 6 to 12 cycles. MiXCR, run by TCRdb on the 5' RACE reads, gives a single entry per CDR3 protein. The table records 1,500,000 or so distinct CDR3 sequences, 35% to 45% of them present only once. Sequenced sample: blood. The receptors derive from a woman between 18 and 30 years old in good health.

This clonotype has more than one count but fewer than ten. The rearrangement joins TRBV13 to TRBJ1-2, with D maybe TRBD1 (5 bases). V was cut by 3 bases and J by 2 bases, with 16 bases left in between. This CDR3 has 16 residues. Germline V lookup: CDR1 PRHDT, CDR2 FYEKMQ (reference sequence). In DNA form, the CDR3 reads TGTGCCAGCAGCTTTCCTGGACAAGGAGAAAACTATGGCTACACCTTC. Translating it yields CASSFPGQGENYGYTF. Drawing the rest from reference TRBV13 and TRBJ1-2, the complete variable domain is AAGVIQSPRHLIKEKRETATLKCYPIPRHDTVYWYQQGPGQDPQFLISFYEKMQSDKGSIPDRFSAQQFSDYHSELNMSSLELGDSALYFCASSFPGQGENYGYTFGSGTRLTVV.

This chain links TRBV27 with TRBJ2-1; 7 bases agree with TRBD1. This CDR3 is built from 16 residues. V gave up 4 bases and J gave up 8 bases; unmatched junction bases: 14. Germline lookup yields CDR1 MNHEY and CDR2 SMNVEV (reference sequence). The CDR3 region has the DNA TGTGCCAGCAGTTCCCCAGCGACAGGGTACATCGATGAGCAGTTCTTC. It specifies CASSSPATGYIDEQFF.

The chain couples TRBV14 to TRBJ2-3, with D perhaps matching TRBD2 (6 bases). Trimming removed 4 bases from V and 2 bases from J, with 19 bases in between. The germline V gene has CDR1 SGHDN and CDR2 FVKESK. The CDR3 covers 17 residues. The CDR3 DNA is TGTGCCAGCAGCCCGGGGGAGGAGCGGACCTACACAGATACGCAGTATTTT. This translates into CASSPGEERTYTDTQYF.

To note about this clonotype: Germline and junction disagree at one end, which may indicate a read error. V usage is TRBV3-1 and J usage is TRBJ2-1, with 7 bases matching TRBD2. Judging by the DNA end, TRBJ2-7 fits better; the J call may be wrong. The CDR3 is 15 amino acids. The germline gives CDR1 LGHDT, CDR2 YNNKEL (reference sequence). DNA of the CDR3: TGTGCCAGCAGCCAAGAAGGTCTAGCGGTCTACGGGCAGTACTTC. Translated, it gives CASSQEGLAVYGQYF.

The rearrangement joins TRBV7-9 to TRBJ2-1, with TRBD2 matching over 9 bases. This CDR3 spans 18 amino acids. Trimming at V came to 4 bases and at J to 1 base, leaving 11 bases not matched to a gene. Germline V CDR1 and CDR2: SEHNR, FQNEAQ (reference sequence). The CDR3 is CASSSKGLAGGSYNEQFF. CDR3 bases: TGTGCCAGCAGCTCGAAGGGACTAGCTGGCGGGTCCTACAATGAGCAGTTCTTC.

This clonotype was seen repeatedly, ten times or more. The chain couples TRBV3-1 to TRBJ1-2, with TRBD1 as a possible D gene (6 bases). The CDR3 is made up of 14 amino acids. Germline loops: CDR1 LGHDT, CDR2 YNNKEL (reference sequence). V was shortened by 4 bases and J by 9 bases, with 18 bases between the two germline ends. CDR3: CASSPGQTAFRYTF. CDR3 DNA sequence: TGTGCCAGCAGCCCCGGACAGACAGCCTTTCGCTACACCTTC.

The chain combines TRBV7-3 with TRBJ2-2; no clear D. With 5 bases removed from V and 0 bases from J, the gap between germline ends came to 13 bases. The CDR3 sequence is 16 residues long. The germline V gene has CDR1 SGHTA and CDR2 FQGTGA. This CDR3 is CASSPRTAANTGELFF. The CDR3 DNA is TGTGCCAGCAGCCCCAGGACGGCCGCGAACACCGGGGAGCTGTTTTTT.

This rearrangement joins TRBV2 to TRBJ2-3; D remains unclear. The germline CDR1 and CDR2 sequences are SNHLY and FYNNEI. V gave up 7 bases and J gave up 5 bases, with 10 bases separating them. This CDR3 is built from 12 residues. The CDR3 nucleotides are TGTGCCAGCATCTCTTTAGGAGATACGCAGTATTTT. The encoded protein is CASISLGDTQYF.

This chain uses TRBV20-1 with TRBJ2-5; TRBD2 agrees at 7 bases. The end of the DNA aligns better with TRBJ2-7, so the J call may be wrong. Germline V CDR1 and CDR2: DFQATT, SNEGSKA (reference sequence). The CDR3 loop spans 13 amino acids. CDR3 DNA sequence: TGCAGTGCTAGGGCCGGGGGGACCGACGAGCAGTACTTC. Amino acid sequence: CSARAGGTDEQYF.

A few counts support this clonotype. The CDR3 region has the DNA TGTGCCAGCAGCTTAGTTACAGGGGGCCCCACTGAAGCTTTCTTT. It translates to CASSLVTGGPTEAFF. The chain recombines TRBV7-2 with TRBJ1-1; 9 bases are a match to TRBD1. The V and J ends lost 1 base and 4 bases, in that order; junction bases with no gene match: 4. The CDR3 is 15 residues long. The germline V gene has CDR1 SGHTA and CDR2 FQGNSA.

The CDR3 loop is CASSSRTSGGWEQFF. DNA of the CDR3: TGTGCCAGCAGCTCCCGGACTAGCGGGGGGTGGGAGCAGTTCTTC. The V gene is TRBV7-2, the J gene TRBJ2-1; 14 bases line up with TRBD2. Trimming at V came to 4 bases and at J to 10 bases, leaving 6 bases not matched to a gene. Germline V gene data show CDR1 as SGHTA and CDR2 as FQGNSA. CDR3 length equals 15 residues.

The sample holds a few counts of this clonotype. This chain connects TRBV5-4 to TRBJ2-5, with TRBD2 matching over 7 bases. This CDR3 has 14 amino acids. V dropped 1 base and J dropped 3; count of bases not matched to a gene: 3. Germline lookup yields CDR1 SGHNT and CDR2 YYREEE (reference sequence). CDR3 nucleotides: TGTGCCAGCAGCTTGCCTAGCGGAAAAGAGACCCAGTACTTC. Protein product: CASSLPSGKETQYF.

This chain connects TRBV27 to TRBJ2-1; 8 bases map to TRBD2. V shed 5 bases and J 3 bases; nucleotides not matched to a gene: 6. CDR3 length: 15 amino acids. Germline V gene data show CDR1 as MNHEY and CDR2 as SMNVEV (reference sequence). For the CDR3, the DNA is TGTGCCAGCAGTCCGCGTAGCGGGATCTACAATGAGCAGTTCTTC. This encodes CASSPRSGIYNEQFF.

As to this clonotype: At one of its ends the junction is not consistent with the germline gene, which may arise from a read error. The genes are TRBV7-8 and TRBJ2-4; D call uncertain. Germline V gene lookup returns CDR1 SGHVS and CDR2 FQNEAQ. The CDR3 extends over 14 amino acids. The CDR3 nucleotides read TGTGCCAGCAGCGCTGGGGTAGCCAAAAACATTCAGTACTTT. Translated, it gives CASSAGVAKNIQYF.

This clonotype has only one observation. The chain is built from TRBV15 and TRBJ2-1; TRBD2 matches at 8 bases. The better agreement between TRBJ2-7 and the DNA end casts doubt on the J call. Germline values: CDR1 LNHNV, CDR2 YYDKDF (reference sequence). This CDR3 has 16 amino acids. CDR3 loop: CATSRETSGTYNEQYF. CDR3 nucleotides: TGTGCCACCAGCAGAGAAACTAGCGGCACATACAATGAGCAGTACTTC.

This clonotype turned up a few times. The chain links TRBV20-1 to TRBJ2-5; 9 bases are shared with TRBD1. The DNA end is a closer match to TRBJ2-7, so the J assignment may be wrong. This CDR3 spans 14 amino acids. CDR1 and CDR2 (germline): DFQATT, SNEGSKA (reference sequence). The CDR3 DNA follows: TGCAGTGCCCGCTCCGGGACAGGGATCCACGAGCAGTACTTC. The encoded protein is CSARSGTGIHEQYF.

This sequence joins TRBV20-1 and TRBJ1-5, with TRBD1 matching 9 bases. V shed 6 bases and J 6 bases; nucleotides not matched to a gene: 6. The germline V gene has CDR1 DFQATT and CDR2 SNEGSKA (reference sequence). CDR3 length equals 13 residues. In DNA form, the CDR3 reads TGCAGTGCGAAGGGACAGGGCCGTCAGCCCCAGCATTTT. Its translation: CSAKGQGRQPQHF.